Following are 12 T cell receptor beta chains from one sample sequenced in a study of response to subunit inactivated influenza vaccine. TCRdb re-called the RT-PCR reads through MiXCR, storing one row per CDR3 protein. The sample lists about 190,000 distinct CDR3 sequences, under 15% occurring once. The specimen was CD8+ T cells sorted from PBMCs, collected 5 days after vaccination. These receptors all stem from a man aged 45-65 years who received an inactivated influenza vaccine.

This chain links TRBV28 with TRBJ2-3; 8 bases align to TRBD2. In germline, CDR1 is MDHEN, CDR2 SYDVKM. CDR3 length: 13 residues. V gave up 8 bases and J gave up 3 bases; unmatched junction bases: 4. Here the CDR3 reads CASYGLATDTQYF. DNA for the CDR3: TGTGCCAGCTACGGACTAGCAACAGATACGCAGTATTTT.

This chain links TRBV7-8 with TRBJ2-6; no clear D gene. Deletions cut 5 bases from V and 0 bases from J, with 14 bases between. CDR3 length: 17 residues. Germline V gene data show CDR1 as SGHVS and CDR2 as FQNEAQ. The CDR3: CASSLVTLVSGANVLTF. CDR3 nucleotide sequence: TGTGCCAGCAGCCTCGTTACTCTAGTCTCTGGGGCCAACGTCCTGACTTTC.

V is TRBV4-3 and J is TRBJ2-7; D perhaps matches TRBD2 (5 bases). This CDR3 has 14 residues. With 0 bases removed from V and 0 bases from J, the gap between germline ends came to 6 bases. From germline, CDR1 is LGHNA and CDR2 YSLEER. In nucleotides, the CDR3 is TGCGCCAGCAGCCAAGAGGACTTCTCCTACGAGCAGTACTTC. Protein sequence: CASSQEDFSYEQYF.

This clonotype has a handful of counts. V and J are TRBV4-3 and TRBJ2-1; a weak D match, TRBD1 (5 bases). V gave up 3 bases and J gave up 3 bases, with 9 bases separating them. This CDR3 contains 14 residues. Germline loops: CDR1 LGHNA, CDR2 YSLEER. CDR3 coding DNA: TGCGCCAGCAGCCATAAGACAGACTACAATGAGCAGTTCTTC. Amino acid sequence: CASSHKTDYNEQFF.

This clonotype was observed a handful of times. The chain uses TRBV3-1 and TRBJ2-7, with 13 bases matching TRBD2. Germline assignment: CDR1 LGHDT and CDR2 YNNKEL (reference sequence). Unmatched junction bases numbered 7, after V lost 3 bases and J lost 2 bases. This CDR3 has 17 amino acids. CDR3 residues: CASSHKGLAGDPYEQYF. The CDR3, as DNA: TGTGCCAGCAGCCACAAAGGACTAGCGGGGGACCCCTACGAGCAGTACTTC.

This clonotype was found a few times. This chain connects TRBV28 to TRBJ2-5, with 8 bases lining up with TRBD1. Germline V gene data show CDR1 as MDHEN and CDR2 as SYDVKM. The CDR3 runs 17 residues. With 2 bases clipped from V and 4 bases from J, the junction kept 12 bases outside the gene matches. The CDR3 protein is CASSLITASGGLETQYF. The DNA of the CDR3 is TGTGCCAGCAGTTTAATTACCGCCTCAGGGGGCTTAGAGACCCAGTACTTC.

This rearrangement joins TRBV2 to TRBJ2-5, with TRBD1 identical over 7 bases. CDR1 SNHLY and CDR2 FYNNEI come from the germline V gene. The CDR3 spans 13 residues. J lost 3 bases, V lost 5 bases, and 3 bases had no gene match. The CDR3 sequence is CASSPQGEETQYF. The CDR3 nucleotides are TGTGCCAGCAGTCCCCAGGGGGAAGAGACCCAGTACTTC.

This clonotype occurred a few times. The chain joins TRBV27 to TRBJ2-3, with unresolved D. The germline V and J ends were trimmed by 6 bases and 2 bases, with 18 bases remaining between them. CDR1 is MNHEY, CDR2 SMNVEV, per germline (reference sequence). This CDR3 spans 16 amino acids. CDR3 amino acids: CASRRPPGPTTDTQYF. The CDR3 DNA follows: TGTGCCAGCAGAAGACCTCCCGGGCCAACCACAGATACGCAGTATTTT.

This clonotype was seen at least ten times. This chain joins TRBV20-1 and TRBJ2-7; perhaps TRBD1 as D (5 bases). V was trimmed by 7 bases and J by 1 base, leaving 14 bases between them. The V gene's germline CDR1 is DFQATT and CDR2 SNEGSKA (reference sequence). The CDR3 sequence is 13 residues long. CDR3 protein: CSGEDTESYEQYF. The CDR3 DNA is TGCAGTGGAGAGGACACAGAGTCCTACGAGCAGTACTTC.

This clonotype was recorded a few times. The J gene is TRBJ2-1, the V gene TRBV7-2; D gene unclear. The CDR3 loop spans 13 amino acids. The ends were cut back, 0 bases at V and 3 bases at J, with 3 bases in the middle. CDR1 and CDR2 (germline): SGHTA, FQGNSA. CDR3 region: CASSLAFYNEQFF. CDR3 coding DNA: TGTGCCAGCAGCTTAGCCTTCTACAATGAGCAGTTCTTC.

The rearrangement links TRBV2 to TRBJ2-1; TRBD1 matches at 9 bases. The germline V gene has CDR1 SNHLY and CDR2 FYNNEI. J gave up 1 base and V 8 bases, and 3 bases lay outside the gene matches. CDR3 length: 14 residues. This CDR3 is CASRGTGSYNEQFF. In DNA, the CDR3 is TGTGCCAGCCGTGGGACAGGGTCCTACAATGAGCAGTTCTTC.

The rearrangement joins TRBV27 to TRBJ2-5, with D hard to call. There are 14 residues in the CDR3. Germline V gene lookup returns CDR1 MNHEY and CDR2 SMNVEV (reference sequence). Trimming cost V 0 bases and J 4 bases, with 9 bases left between them. This chain's CDR3 is CASSLSVGGETQYF. For the CDR3, the DNA is TGTGCCAGCAGTTTATCGGTCGGTGGAGAGACCCAGTACTTC.